A selection of T cell receptor beta chains follows, all from one sample in a study of identical twins. One entry per CDR3 protein, called by TCRdb with MiXCR from the 5' RACE reads. The data contain 1.5 million to 2 million distinct CDR3 sequences, about 30% of them singletons. Sequenced sample: cord blood. These TCRs come from a newborn girl in good health. The CDR3 runs from the conserved cysteine through the conserved F or W. The D gene is left open where the match is weak. Rows may omit the clone size; those that give it use once, few, many or a size class.

J	D	size	length	V	CDR3	DNA
TRBJ2-7	NA	NA	11	TRBV20-1	CSAREDNEQYF	TGCAGTGCTAGGGAGGACAACGAGCAGTACTTC
TRBJ2-4	TRBD2	many	13	TRBV12-3/TRBV12-4	CASRPGGTNIQYF	TGTGCCAGCAGGCCGGGGGGGACAAACATTCAGTACTTC
TRBJ2-5	TRBD2	NA	14	TRBV10-2	CATARTRSQETQYF	TGCGCCACCGCACGGACTAGGTCCCAAGAGACCCAGTACTTC
TRBJ2-3	TRBD2	NA	17	TRBV7-8	CASSLALLAFGTDTQYF	TGTGCCAGCAGCTTAGCGCTACTAGCGTTCGGCACAGATACGCAGTATTTT
TRBJ1-2	TRBD1	NA	13	TRBV10-3	CAIRPGQGDGYTF	TGTGCCATCCGACCGGGACAGGGTGATGGCTACACCTTC
TRBJ2-5	NA	NA	14	TRBV7-2	CASSLGMGQETQYF	TGTGCCAGCAGCTTAGGGATGGGGCAAGAGACCCAGTACTTC
TRBJ1-1	TRBD1	NA	16	TRBV12-3/TRBV12-4	CASSPIRGGKNTEAFF	TGTGCCAGCAGTCCGATCAGGGGGGGTAAAAACACTGAAGCTTTCTTT
TRBJ2-5	TRBD2	few	17	TRBV2	CASSERWLAGTQETQYF	TGTGCCAGCAGTGAAAGGTGGCTAGCGGGGACCCAAGAGACCCAGTACTTC
TRBJ1-2	TRBD1	many	15	TRBV6-5	CASSYRTGSNYGYTF	TGTGCCAGCAGTTACCGGACAGGGTCTAACTATGGCTACACCTTC
TRBJ2-7	NA	NA	14	TRBV29-1	CSVEGPCSYNEQYF	TGCAGCGTTGAAGGACCTTGCTCCTACAATGAGCAGTACTTC
TRBJ1-2	NA	NA	18	TRBV6-5	CASSYSRRGEASGKGYTF	TGTGCCAGCAGTTACTCGAGACGTGGCGAGGCGAGCGGCAAGGGCTACACCTTC
TRBJ1-1	NA	few	14	TRBV13	CASSANGGPTEAFF	TGTGCCAGCAGCGCAAATGGGGGGCCTACTGAAGCTTTCTTT
TRBJ2-1	NA	NA	10	TRBV7-9	CASSLAGEFF	TGTGCCAGCAGCTTAGCTGGGGAGTTCTTC
TRBJ2-4	TRBD2	few	13	TRBV4-2	CASSQGGSGIQYF	TGTGCCAGCAGCCAGGGCGGGAGTGGCATTCAGTACTTC
TRBJ2-7	TRBD2	few	16	TRBV19	CASSKISGGFFYEQYF	TGTGCCAGTAGTAAGATTAGCGGGGGCTTTTTCTACGAGCAGTACTTC
TRBJ2-7	NA	few	14	TRBV6-5	CASRDSSPWYEQYF	TGTGCCAGCAGGGACAGTTCCCCGTGGTACGAGCAGTACTTC
TRBJ2-3	TRBD2	NA	16	TRBV27	CASSLWGRAHTDTQYF	TGTGCCAGCAGTTTATGGGGGAGGGCCCACACAGATACGCAGTATTTT
TRBJ1-2	NA	NA	15	TRBV11-2	CASSPWTVLNYGYTF	TGTGCCAGCAGCCCGTGGACAGTCCTTAACTATGGCTACACCTTC
TRBJ2-7	NA	NA	13	TRBV7-2	CASSLTRLDEQYF	TGTGCCAGCAGCTTAACCCGGCTAGACGAGCAGTACTTC
TRBJ1-2	TRBD1	many	16	TRBV4-2	CASVSESGTGYYGYTF	TGTGCCAGCGTGTCTGAGTCCGGGACAGGGTACTATGGCTACACCTTC